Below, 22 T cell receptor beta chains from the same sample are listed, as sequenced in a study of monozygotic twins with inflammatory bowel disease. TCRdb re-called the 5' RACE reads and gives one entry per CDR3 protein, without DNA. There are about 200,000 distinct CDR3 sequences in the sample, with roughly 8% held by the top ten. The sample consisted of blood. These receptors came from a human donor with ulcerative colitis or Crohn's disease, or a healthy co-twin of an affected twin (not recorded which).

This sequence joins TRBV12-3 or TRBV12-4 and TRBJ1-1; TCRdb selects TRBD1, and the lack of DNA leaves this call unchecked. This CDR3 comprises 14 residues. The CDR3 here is CASSLGGAIPEAFF.

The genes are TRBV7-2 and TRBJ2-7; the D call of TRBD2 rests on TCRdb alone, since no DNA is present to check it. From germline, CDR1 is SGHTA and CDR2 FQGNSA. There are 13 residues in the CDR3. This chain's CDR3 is CASGTSGFLEQYF.

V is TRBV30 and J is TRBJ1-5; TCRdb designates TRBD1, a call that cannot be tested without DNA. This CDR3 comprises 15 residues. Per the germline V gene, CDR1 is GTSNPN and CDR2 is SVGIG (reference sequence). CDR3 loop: CAWSTRTGYNQPQHF.

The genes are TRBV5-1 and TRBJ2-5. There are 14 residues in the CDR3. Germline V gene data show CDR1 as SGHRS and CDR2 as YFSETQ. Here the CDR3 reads CASSLVALQETQYF. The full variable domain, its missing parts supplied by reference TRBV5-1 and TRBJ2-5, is KAGVTQTPRYLIKTRGQQVTLSCSPISGHRSVSWYQQTPGQGLQFLFEYFSETQRNKGNFPGRFSGRQFSNSRSEMNVSTLELGDSALYLCASSLVALQETQYFGPGTRLLVL.

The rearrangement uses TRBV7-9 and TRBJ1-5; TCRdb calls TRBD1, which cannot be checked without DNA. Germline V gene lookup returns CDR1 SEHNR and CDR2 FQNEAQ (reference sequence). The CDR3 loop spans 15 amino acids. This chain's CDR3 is CASSPDREGNQPQHF. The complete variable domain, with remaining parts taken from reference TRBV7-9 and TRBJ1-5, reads DTGVSQNPRHKITKRGQNVTFRCDPISEHNRLYWYRQTLGQGPEFLTYFQNEAQLEKSRLLSDRFSAERPKGSFSTLEIQRTEQGDSAMYLCASSPDREGNQPQHFGDGTRLSIL.

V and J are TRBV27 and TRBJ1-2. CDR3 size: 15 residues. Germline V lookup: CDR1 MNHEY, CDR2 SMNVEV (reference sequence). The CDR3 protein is CASRTLAGNLLGYTF.

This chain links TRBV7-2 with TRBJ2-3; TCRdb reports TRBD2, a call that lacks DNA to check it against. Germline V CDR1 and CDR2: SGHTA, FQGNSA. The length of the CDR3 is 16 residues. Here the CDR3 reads CASSLVWGSGQNTQYF.

The CDR3 here is CASSLYRGPQYF. The genes are TRBV28 and TRBJ2-5; TCRdb outputs TRBD1, but without DNA this stays unchecked. The CDR3 sequence is 12 residues long. Germline lookup yields CDR1 MDHEN and CDR2 SYDVKM.

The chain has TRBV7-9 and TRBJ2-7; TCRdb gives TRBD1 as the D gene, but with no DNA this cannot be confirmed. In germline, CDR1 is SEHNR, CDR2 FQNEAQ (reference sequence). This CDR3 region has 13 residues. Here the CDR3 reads CASSPTQGYEQYF.

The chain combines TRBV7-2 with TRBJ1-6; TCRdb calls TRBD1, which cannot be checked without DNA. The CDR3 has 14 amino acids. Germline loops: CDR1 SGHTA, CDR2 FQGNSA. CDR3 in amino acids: CASSPQQGNSPLHF.

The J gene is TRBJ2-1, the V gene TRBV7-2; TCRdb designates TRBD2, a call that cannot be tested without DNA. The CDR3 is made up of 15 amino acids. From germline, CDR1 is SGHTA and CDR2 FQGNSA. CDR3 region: CASSWGLEPGREQFF.

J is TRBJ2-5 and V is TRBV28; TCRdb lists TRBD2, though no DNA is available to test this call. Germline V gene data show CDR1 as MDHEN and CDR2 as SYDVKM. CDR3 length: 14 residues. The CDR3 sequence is CASSPSSGSRTQYF.

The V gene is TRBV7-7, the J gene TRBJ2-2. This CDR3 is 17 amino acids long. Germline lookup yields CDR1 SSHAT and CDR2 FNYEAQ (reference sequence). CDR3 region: CASSELRTEPNTGELFF. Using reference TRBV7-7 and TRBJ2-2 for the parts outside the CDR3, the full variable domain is GAGVSQSPRYKVTKRGQDVTLRCDPISSHATLYWYQQALGQGPEFLTYFNYEAQPDKSGLPSDRFSAERPEGSISTLTIQRTEQRDSAMYRCASSELRTEPNTGELFFGEGSRLTVL.

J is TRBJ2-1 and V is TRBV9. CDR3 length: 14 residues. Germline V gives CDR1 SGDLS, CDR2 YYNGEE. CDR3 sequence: CASSVLGTYNEQFF.

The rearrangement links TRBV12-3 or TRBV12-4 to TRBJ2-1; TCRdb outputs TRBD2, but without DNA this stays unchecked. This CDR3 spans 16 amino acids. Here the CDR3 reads CASSLTSGRRYNEQFF.

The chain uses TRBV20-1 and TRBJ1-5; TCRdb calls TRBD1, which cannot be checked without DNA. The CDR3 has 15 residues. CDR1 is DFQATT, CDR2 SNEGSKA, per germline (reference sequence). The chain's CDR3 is CSARDDRVSNQPQHF.

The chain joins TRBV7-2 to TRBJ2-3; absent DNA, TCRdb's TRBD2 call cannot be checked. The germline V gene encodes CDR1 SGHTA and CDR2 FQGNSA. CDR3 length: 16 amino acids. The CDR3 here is CASSPPRAGGTDTQYF.

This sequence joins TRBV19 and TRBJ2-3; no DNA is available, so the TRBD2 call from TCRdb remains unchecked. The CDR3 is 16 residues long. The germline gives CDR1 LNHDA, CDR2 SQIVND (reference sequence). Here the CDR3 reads CASSRLAGGPKDTQYF.

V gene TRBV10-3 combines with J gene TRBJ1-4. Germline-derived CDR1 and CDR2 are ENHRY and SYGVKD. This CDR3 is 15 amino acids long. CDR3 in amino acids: CAISDSGATNEKLFF.

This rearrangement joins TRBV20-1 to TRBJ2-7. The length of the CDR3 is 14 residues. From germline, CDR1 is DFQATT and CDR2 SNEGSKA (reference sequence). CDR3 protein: CSARDNRGSYEQYF.

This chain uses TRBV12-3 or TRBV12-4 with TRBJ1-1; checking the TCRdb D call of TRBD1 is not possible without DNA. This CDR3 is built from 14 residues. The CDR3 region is CASSIFGADTEAFF.

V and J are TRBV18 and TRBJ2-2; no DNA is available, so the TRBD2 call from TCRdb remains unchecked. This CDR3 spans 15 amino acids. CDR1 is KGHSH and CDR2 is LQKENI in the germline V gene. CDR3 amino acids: CASSPLAANTGELFF.